Listed here is a single TCR beta chain. Antigen unknown. This record belongs to a study of OX40 agonist ivuxolimab in advanced cancers. Findings and caveats of the study: Clonal expansion from baseline to week 6 occurred in both CD4+ and CD8+ T cells.

Peripheral blood came from all dose cohorts at three timepoints. Germline CDR1 reads SGHVS; CDR2 reads FNYEAQ. Trimming shortened V by 1 base and J by 9 bases, and 7 bases separated the two germline ends. This CDR3 region has 11 residues. The repertoire was sequenced with immunoSEQ multiplex PCR; TCRdb's copy has only in-frame clones and lacks some. The table includes over 35,000 clones, 85% to 90% detected once. Sample: CD4+ or CD8+ T cells sorted from blood, taken in a trial of the OX40 agonist ivuxolimab. This TCR came from an adult with an advanced solid tumor such as melanoma, head and neck, liver or kidney cancer. This rearrangement joins TRBV7-6 to TRBJ2-7; D gene ambiguous. CDR3 DNA: TGTGCCAGCAGCTTAGATGGGTTGCAGTACTTC. Translation gives CASSLDGLQYF.